The entry below gives a single TCR beta chain sequence along with its context. Its antigen is still unknown. No qualities accompany the bases; no much larger clone lies one base away. Spanning cysteine to phenylalanine, the CDR3 consists of 13 amino acids. Just CDR3 DNA is preserved here, 39 bases in frame from base 1. Trimming takes 7 bases off V and 4 bases off J; junction bases not matched to a gene: 7. Via the germline V gene, CDR1 is SQVTM and CDR2 ANQGSEA. The treatment or condition label of this sample denotes: live attenuated yellow fever vaccine strain. A standard Ficoll-Paque protocol was used to isolate PBMCs from peripheral blood. CD4 and CD8 T-cell fractions were isolated with Dynabeads CD4 and CD8 positive selection kits. RNA was extracted with TriZol from bulk PBMCs, CD4 and CD8 fractions, and dextramer-positive and dextramer-negative fractions. These data come from a study of T cells after yellow fever vaccination (dated by TCRdb to between 2018 and 2020). In terms of the full investigation: The SMART-Seq v4 Ultra Low Input RNA kit was used to prepare libraries from fractions with low cell numbers. The cohort comprised two healthy male donors, one aged 18 to 30 and one aged 30 to 40 years. To follow T-cell clones before and after primary and booster YFV17D yellow fever vaccination, bulk TCR alpha and beta repertoires were sequenced over time. Blood was drawn at multiple timepoints before and after primary and secondary immunization, with bulk PBMC replicates and cell subsets isolated. The full study reports these points: After the booster, most clones that had expanded after primary vaccination were detected again (approximately 95% of CD4 and over 75% of CD8), suggesting broad maintenance of memory. The secondary T-cell response was weaker than the primary response but faster, peaking on day 5 instead of day 15. The study included only a couple of donors, which limits how far the findings can be generalized. Computational filtering was needed because FACS-sorted repertoires could contain abundant contaminating clonotypes from the bulk population. A small fraction of clonotypes showed up in both the CD4 and CD8 compartments, probably as a result of convergent recombination.

TCRdb names Illumina NovaSeq 6000 as the instrument used. TCR cDNA was made using 5'RACE template switching, a step that added a universal primer site and unique molecular identifiers. cDNA synthesis was primed from both the TCR alpha and TCR beta constant segments. Two PCR steps were used to amplify libraries, with sample barcodes and sequencing adapters being added in the second step. Sequencing of libraries was performed on Illumina HiSeq 2500 (2x100 bp) or NovaSeq (2x150 bp). In the original analysis: MIGEC handled demultiplexing of reads and collapsing into UMI consensus sequences, while MiXCR performed V(D)J alignment. Using edgeR on replicate PBMC samples, clonotypes were called vaccine-responding if FDR was below 0.01 and the log2 fold change was above 5 up to day 15. CD4 or CD8 identity was assigned to each bulk clonotype according to whether the clonotype was present at higher abundance in the sequenced CD4 repertoire or the sequenced CD8 repertoire. TCRdb trimmed public reads at Q25 via fastp, called clones via MiXCR and kept in-frame beta chains. Every CDR3 protein is listed once, alongside the most common genes and DNA of its rows. The V and J calls were not made by the authors but by TCRdb's processing. This sample lists approximately 330,000 distinct CDR3 sequences; approximately 12% were detected once. 2.5% to 3.5% of the sample goes to the ten largest clones.

The sequence was obtained from a man aged 18 to 29 who received the YFV17D yellow fever vaccine. The chain employs TRBV29-1 and TRBJ1-5, with TRBD1 identical over 7 junction bases. Sequences were derived from CD4+ T cells sorted from PBMCs, sampled 15 days after the yellow fever booster vaccination. CDR3 protein: CSAILQGNQPQHF. The DNA sequence reads TGCAGCGCCATTCTACAGGGGAATCAGCCCCAGCATTTT.